This T cell receptor beta chain comes out of a study of shared clonotypes between healthy human individuals. This clone has just a few counts. Antigen unknown. This same CDR3 is encoded by further DNA sequences in the sample. Measured with immunoSEQ multiplex PCR; TCRdb has only the in-frame clones, and not every one. Here the sample spans over a million clones, more than 65% being singletons. Memory CD4+ cells were the fraction left after CD45RA+ naive selection. Notes on the study in general: Sampling used blood alone; tissue repertoires probably differ. Some naive CD4 clonotypes, around 5%, turned up in common across four donors.

The germline V and J ends were trimmed by 5 bases and 4 bases, with 9 bases remaining between them. The germline V gene encodes CDR1 SGHTA and CDR2 FQGNSA. The CDR3 extends over 13 amino acids. The chain joins TRBV7-2 to TRBJ1-5; tentatively, D is TRBD1 (5 bases). The receptor was isolated from a man in his late teens or twenties in good health. The sequenced sample consisted of memory CD4+ T cells sorted from blood. Subset reported: CD45RA-negative fraction. CDR3 nucleotides: TGTGCCAGCAGCCGACAGAGGAATCAGCCCCAGCATTTT. The encoded protein is CASSRQRNQPQHF.